Shown below are 10 T cell receptor beta chains from a single sample sequenced in a study of circulating and synovial CD4+ cells in juvenile arthritis. TCRdb's copy holds only in-frame clones and misses some; the assay was immunoSEQ multiplex PCR. The sample lists some 33,000 clones, approximately 96% occurring once. Material: CD4+ T cells from blood. The receptor source for this set is a human donor with juvenile idiopathic arthritis.

This chain connects TRBV7-9 to TRBJ1-2; 9 nucleotides agree with TRBD1. CDR1 SEHNR and CDR2 FQNEAQ come from the germline V gene (reference sequence). CDR3 size: 16 residues. V gave up 4 bases and J gave up 4 bases; unmatched junction bases: 10. Here the CDR3 DNA reads TGTGCCAGCAGCTGGGACAGGGAACCTTTCCCCTATGGCTACACCTTC. Its translation is CASSWDREPFPYGYTF.

The rearrangement joins TRBV18 to TRBJ2-1; D gene uncertain. The CDR3 contains 15 residues. The V end was cut by 2 bases, the J end by 3 bases, with 11 bases between. Germline V gives CDR1 KGHSH, CDR2 LQKENI. The DNA for the CDR3 is TGTGCCAGCTCACCAAACGAAAGAGACTACAATGAGCAGTTCTTC. It translates to CASSPNERDYNEQFF.

CDR3 in DNA: TGCGCCAGCAGCTCGCCTAGGGCGGGGAGGGCTAATGAAAAACTGTTTTTT. Translated, it gives CASSSPRAGRANEKLFF. This chain uses TRBV4-3 with TRBJ1-4, with D hard to call. This CDR3 has 17 amino acids. Germline CDR1 and CDR2: LGHNA and YSLEER. V was shortened by 5 bases and J by 3 bases, with 19 bases between the two germline ends.

The CDR3 DNA follows: TGTGCCAGCAGTCCGCCCCGGACAGGGATCCATGAGCAGTTCTTC. Translating it yields CASSPPRTGIHEQFF. The chain carries TRBV27 and TRBJ2-1; 8 bases agree with TRBD1. CDR3 length equals 15 residues. The trim removed 5 bases at V and 8 bases at J, leaving 11 bases unmatched. The germline V gene encodes CDR1 MNHEY and CDR2 SMNVEV (reference sequence).

This chain connects TRBV7-2 to TRBJ1-4, with D uncertain. The CDR3 is made up of 12 amino acids. Trimming pared 5 bases from V and 8 bases from J, leaving 9 bases between. Germline-derived CDR1 and CDR2 are SGHTA and FQGNSA. CDR3: CASSPREEKLFF. The CDR3 bases are TGTGCCAGCAGCCCTAGGGAGGAAAAACTGTTTTTT.

The rearrangement joins TRBV11-1 to TRBJ2-7; 12 bases align to TRBD2. The J segment lost 2 bases and the V segment lost 6 bases, leaving 5 bases of the junction unmatched. CDR3 length: 15 residues. Germline CDR1 reads SGHAT; CDR2 reads FQDESV (reference sequence). This CDR3 reads CASSRTSGVTYEQYF. CDR3 sequence (DNA): TGTGCCAGCAGTAGGACTAGCGGGGTGACCTACGAGCAGTACTTC.

This sequence joins TRBV20-1 and TRBJ1-1, with D hard to call. Between the trimmed V and J ends, which lost 7 bases and 5 bases, there was a span of 11 bases. CDR3 size: 11 residues. In germline, CDR1 is DFQATT, CDR2 SNEGSKA (reference sequence). The CDR3 DNA sequence: TGCAGTGAAGGGCGGGAAACTGAAGCTTTCTTT. Protein sequence: CSEGRETEAFF.

As for this clone: An end of the junction differs from the germline gene, which may be a read error. The V and J genes are TRBV6-1 and TRBJ2-7, with no clear D. CDR1 MNHNS and CDR2 SASEGT come from the germline V gene. CDR3 length: 10 residues. CDR3 bases: TGTGCCAGCAGTGAACTAGAGCCTGACTTC. Protein sequence: CASSELEPDF.

The chain joins TRBV6-6 to TRBJ1-1; TRBD1 agrees at 8 bases. The CDR3 sequence is 13 residues long. Germline assignment: CDR1 MNHNY and CDR2 SVGAGI (reference sequence). V shed 8 bases and J 5 bases; nucleotides not matched to a gene: 7. CDR3 nucleotides: TGTGCCAGCTGCCTGACAGGGGTTACTGAAGCTTTCTTT. Amino acid sequence: CASCLTGVTEAFF.

The chain employs TRBV19 and TRBJ2-7; 9 nucleotides agree with TRBD2. Germline loops: CDR1 LNHDA, CDR2 SQIVND (reference sequence). The J segment lost 2 bases and the V segment lost 10 bases, leaving 3 bases of the junction unmatched. This CDR3 has 12 residues. CDR3 sequence reads: CATSGGTYEQYF. CDR3 nucleotides: TGTGCCACAAGCGGGGGGACCTACGAGCAGTACTTC.